This TCR beta chain is drawn from a study of cytomegalovirus exposure and HLA in healthy donors. Study in general: Caucasian-associated ancestry cluster membership applied to 75% to 85% of around 400 genotyped donors.

Germline V lookup: CDR1 SGHRS, CDR2 YFSETQ. The CDR3 is 11 amino acids. V was shortened by 0 bases and J by 11 bases, with 6 bases between the two germline ends. 60 Vbeta and 13 Jbeta primers were used in PCR. Here immunoSEQ multiplex PCR was the method, and the copy in TCRdb shows in-frame clones only, minus some. The sample data list about 140,000 clones. The receptor's source is a middle-aged man in good health and CMV-seronegative. The chain uses TRBV5-1 and TRBJ2-1; D not certain. Material for sequencing was PBMCs. The CDR3 spells CASSLGVKQFF. CDR3 DNA: TGCGCCAGCAGCTTGGGAGTAAAGCAGTTCTTC.